A single sample gave rise to the 28 T cell receptor beta chains below, sequenced in a study of multiple sclerosis patients with progressive multifocal leukoencephalopathy. The time point: time of PML onset. Sequenced by immunoSEQ multiplex PCR; TCRdb stores in-frame clones only, minus some. The data contain about 31,000 clones, approximately 90% of them singletons. This specimen was PBMCs, taken from a patient treated with natalizumab. These TCRs come from a woman aged 35 to 49 with progressive multifocal leukoencephalopathy.

The chain couples TRBV28 to TRBJ1-5; D is undetermined. Germline lookup yields CDR1 MDHEN and CDR2 SYDVKM. The ends were cut back, 9 bases at V and 6 bases at J, with 12 bases in the middle. CDR3 length: 12 amino acids. The CDR3 DNA reads as TGTGCCAGTCGACCCTGGGGTCAGCCCCAGCATTTT. This translates into CASRPWGQPQHF.

The gene calls are TRBV4-3 and TRBJ2-7; TRBD1 aligns across 10 bases. Germline V gene data show CDR1 as LGHNA and CDR2 as YSLEER. There are 15 residues in the CDR3. Trimming took 1 base from V and 4 from J; bases not matched to a gene: 4. CDR3 residues: CASSQGAGQGYEQYF. DNA of the CDR3: TGCGCCAGCAGCCAAGGGGCGGGACAGGGGTACGAGCAGTACTTC.

The J gene is TRBJ2-5, the V gene TRBV6-6; D possibly corresponds to TRBD2 (5 bases). The CDR3 totals 14 residues. The ends were cut back, 5 bases at V and 4 bases at J, with 14 bases in the middle. Germline CDR1 and CDR2: MNHNY and SVGAGI (reference sequence). The CDR3 sequence is CASSPTTMAETQYF. The CDR3 DNA is TGTGCCAGCAGTCCCACGACTATGGCAGAGACCCAGTACTTC.

This chain connects TRBV19 to TRBJ1-4; weak D call: TRBD1 (5 bases). The ends were cut back, 7 bases at V and 2 bases at J, with 11 bases in the middle. CDR3 length: 14 amino acids. Germline V gene data show CDR1 as LNHDA and CDR2 as SQIVND (reference sequence). This CDR3 reads CASTDRGTNEKLFF. The CDR3 DNA reads TGTGCCAGTACCGACAGAGGGACTAATGAAAAACTGTTTTTT.

For this clone: Other DNA sequences in the sample encode the same CDR3. The chain carries TRBV11-3 and TRBJ2-1; no clear D. The CDR3 spans 15 residues. Trimming removed 7 bases at V and 2 bases at J, with 15 bases between. Germline loops: CDR1 SGHNT, CDR2 YENEEA. CDR3: CASTPRSTPYNEQFF. Written as DNA, the CDR3 is TGTGCCAGCACTCCCAGAAGCACACCCTACAATGAGCAGTTCTTC. Together with reference TRBV11-3 and TRBJ2-1, the CDR3 gives the full variable domain: EAGVVQSPRYKIIEKKQPVAFWCNPISGHNTLYWYLQNLGQGPELLIRYENEEAVDDSQLPKDRFSAERLKGVDSTLKIQPAELGDSAVYLCASTPRSTPYNEQFFGPGTRLTVL.

A word on this clone: Given the absence of the conserved phenylalanine or tryptophan at the CDR3 end, a read error is likely. J is TRBJ1-1 and V is TRBV19; no definite D call. The V end was cut by 3 bases, the J end by 0 bases, with 8 bases between. Germline CDR1 is LNHDA and CDR2 is SQIVND (reference sequence). CDR3 length equals 14 residues. The CDR3 loop reads CASSMKHMNTEAFS. CDR3 DNA sequence: TGTGCCAGTAGTATGAAGCACATGAACACTGAAGCTTTCTCT.

The rearrangement uses TRBV7-9 and TRBJ2-1; 11 bases fit TRBD1. The CDR3 is 14 residues long. Germline loops: CDR1 SEHNR, CDR2 FQNEAQ (reference sequence). Losses at the gene ends were 10 bases for V and 5 bases for J; bases not matched to a gene: 7. This chain's CDR3 is CATREGQGDNEQFF. In DNA form, the CDR3 reads TGTGCCACTCGAGAGGGACAGGGGGACAATGAGCAGTTCTTC.

This chain uses TRBV2 with TRBJ2-5, with 9 bases matching TRBD1. The end of the DNA is better explained by TRBJ2-7, so the J call may be wrong. The CDR3 is 14 amino acids. Germline CDR1 is SNHLY and CDR2 is FYNNEI. CDR3 DNA sequence: TGTGCCAGCGGTTCAGGGACAGGGACCTACGAGCAGTACTTC. Protein: CASGSGTGTYEQYF.

This clone was seen only a few times. The chain joins TRBV19 to TRBJ1-1; a possible D gene is TRBD1 (5 bases). Trimming left V 4 bases short and J 0 bases short, with 15 bases between. Germline-derived CDR1 and CDR2 are LNHDA and SQIVND (reference sequence). This CDR3 spans 16 amino acids. The CDR3 nucleotides read TGTGCCAGTAGTACTCGATCGGGACGGATGAACACTGAAGCTTTCTTT. This encodes CASSTRSGRMNTEAFF.

This clone appeared once. This chain connects TRBV6-5 to TRBJ2-7; D is perhaps TRBD1 (6 bases). The CDR3 covers 14 residues. Germline assignment: CDR1 MNHEY and CDR2 SVGAGI. Trimming took 4 bases from V and 0 from J, leaving 10 bases between them. The CDR3 DNA sequence: TGTGCCAGCAGTTCCTTGGACAGCTCCTACGAGCAGTACTTC. Its protein product is CASSSLDSSYEQYF.

The chain couples TRBV5-6 to TRBJ2-3; 7 bases match TRBD2. The CDR3 is 16 residues long. Germline CDR1 is SGHDT and CDR2 is YYEEEE. The ends lost 0 bases at V and 8 bases at J; junction bases unmatched: 12. The CDR3 loop reads CASSLAGLAAPFTQYF. CDR3 DNA sequence: TGTGCCAGCAGCTTGGCAGGTCTAGCGGCTCCATTTACGCAGTATTTT. The full variable domain, its missing parts supplied by reference TRBV5-6 and TRBJ2-3, is DAGVTQSPTHLIKTRGQQVTLRCSPKSGHDTVSWYQQALGQGPQFIFQYYEEEERQRGNFPDRFSGHQFPNYSSELNVNALLLGDSALYLCASSLAGLAAPFTQYFGPGTRLTVL.

The chain links TRBV11-3 to TRBJ2-5; D remains ambiguous. The CDR3 has 13 residues. Trimming removed 5 bases from V and 2 bases from J, with 9 bases in between. Germline V gene sequence: CDR1 SGHNT, CDR2 YENEEA. The CDR3 sequence: CASSPNGQETQYF. The CDR3 DNA reads TGTGCCAGCAGCCCCAACGGACAAGAGACCCAGTACTTC.

Relative to its sample, this clone is medium-sized. This chain uses TRBV6-5 with TRBJ2-7; possibly TRBD2 for D (5 bases). Deletions cut 0 bases from V and 3 bases from J, with 12 bases between. This CDR3 region has 15 residues. CDR1 is MNHEY, CDR2 SVGAGI, per germline. The CDR3 sequence is CASSYSRTYDYEQYF. For the CDR3, the DNA is TGTGCCAGCAGTTACTCTCGGACTTATGACTACGAGCAGTACTTC.

This chain connects TRBV19 to TRBJ1-1, with TRBD1 as a possible D gene (5 bases). V lost 4 bases and J 5 bases, leaving 17 bases between the germline ends. CDR1 LNHDA and CDR2 SQIVND come from the germline V gene (reference sequence). This CDR3 is 15 amino acids long. CDR3 bases: TGTGCCAGTAGTACTCTGGGGCAGGGTGAAACTGAAGCTTTCTTT. Protein: CASSTLGQGETEAFF.

This rearrangement joins TRBV18 to TRBJ2-2, with D perhaps TRBD2 (5 bases). This CDR3 is 14 amino acids long. V shed 6 bases and J shed 1 base, with 9 bases lying between them. CDR1 KGHSH and CDR2 LQKENI come from the germline V gene. CDR3 nucleotide sequence: TGTGCCAGCTCGCAGAGCGGGAACACCGGGGAGCTGTTTTTT. Protein product: CASSQSGNTGELFF. The whole variable domain, remainder taken from reference TRBV18 and TRBJ2-2, is NAGVMQNPRHLVRRRGQEARLRCSPMKGHSHVYWYRQLPEEGLKFMVYLQKENIIDESGMPKERFSAEFPKEGPSILRIQQVVRGDSAAYFCASSQSGNTGELFFGEGSRLTVL.

The chain recombines TRBV2 with TRBJ2-4; TRBD2 matches at 7 bases. CDR3 length: 16 amino acids. CDR1 is SNHLY, CDR2 FYNNEI, per germline. The V segment lost 7 bases and the J segment 3 bases; nucleotides outside the gene matches: 12. Written as DNA, the CDR3 is TGTGCCAGCAAGACTAGCCTCTCGGGAGGCAAAAACATTCAGTACTTC. Its translation is CASKTSLSGGKNIQYF. Full variable domain (missing parts from reference TRBV2 and TRBJ2-4): EPEVTQTPSHQVTQMGQEVILRCVPISNHLYFYWYRQILGQKVEFLVSFYNNEISEKSEIFDDQFSVERPDGSNFTLKIRSTKLEDSAMYFCASKTSLSGGKNIQYFGAGTRLSVL.

This chain joins TRBV7-2 and TRBJ1-2, with 7 bases lining up with TRBD1. The CDR3 sequence is 15 residues long. With 3 bases clipped from V and 7 bases from J, the junction kept 11 bases outside the gene matches. Germline CDR1 is SGHTA and CDR2 is FQGNSA. The CDR3 protein is CASSLDQGERTGYTF. CDR3 DNA sequence: TGTGCCAGCAGCTTGGACCAGGGGGAACGAACTGGCTACACCTTC.

In nucleotides, the CDR3 is TGCGCCAGCAGCCCTCAGGTTCGGGATGAGCAGTTCTTC. Translation gives CASSPQVRDEQFF. This chain joins TRBV4-3 and TRBJ2-1; D ambiguous. Germline-derived CDR1 and CDR2 are LGHNA and YSLEER. This CDR3 contains 13 residues. V lost 4 bases to trimming and J lost 8 bases, with 12 bases between them.

The rearrangement uses TRBV7-8 and TRBJ1-6; D is perhaps TRBD1 (6 bases). Germline V CDR1 and CDR2: SGHVS, FQNEAQ. V shed 4 bases and J shed 0 bases, with 10 bases lying between them. The CDR3 consists of 16 residues. Here the CDR3 DNA reads TGTGCCAGCAGCTCGCAGGGGAGCTCCTATAATTCACCCCTCCACTTT. Translation gives CASSSQGSSYNSPLHF.

V is TRBV30 and J is TRBJ2-1; 7 nucleotides agree with TRBD2. CDR1 GTSNPN and CDR2 SVGIG come from the germline V gene (reference sequence). This CDR3 spans 16 amino acids. J gave up 3 bases and V 0 bases, and 8 bases lay outside the gene matches. The CDR3 is CAWSVQLAAFYNEQFF. The CDR3 nucleotides read TGTGCCTGGAGTGTACAGCTAGCGGCGTTCTACAATGAGCAGTTCTTC. Drawing the rest from reference TRBV30 and TRBJ2-1, the complete variable domain is SQTIHQWPATLVQPVGSPLSLECTVEGTSNPNLYWYRQAAGRGLQLLFYSVGIGQISSEVPQNLSASRPQDRQFILSSKKLLLSDSGFYLCAWSVQLAAFYNEQFFGPGTRLTVL.

The chain uses TRBV4-2 and TRBJ2-2, with D perhaps matching TRBD1 (7 bases). Per germline, CDR1 LGHNA and CDR2 YNFKEQ. Trimming cost V 5 bases and J 5 bases, with 21 bases left between them. The CDR3 is 17 amino acids. DNA for the CDR3: TGTGCCAGCAGCTCGTCGGCGGGGCAGGGGGATACCGGGGAGCTGTTTTTT. It is translated as CASSSSAGQGDTGELFF.

V is TRBV5-1 and J is TRBJ2-7; 8 nucleotides match TRBD1. This CDR3 has 17 amino acids. CDR1 is SGHRS, CDR2 YFSETQ, per germline. V trimming: 1 base; J trimming: 2 bases; junction bases outside the gene matches: 11. The CDR3: CASSLSSSGTGAYEQYF. The DNA for the CDR3 is TGCGCCAGCAGCTTGTCCTCATCTGGGACAGGAGCCTACGAGCAGTACTTC.

This rearrangement joins TRBV7-8 to TRBJ1-4; possibly TRBD1 for D (5 bases). This CDR3 has 12 residues. Germline CDR1 is SGHVS and CDR2 is FQNEAQ. V lost 2 bases to trimming and J lost 12 bases, with 10 bases between them. The CDR3 protein is CASSLRLGELFF. DNA for the CDR3: TGTGCCAGCAGCTTACGGCTGGGGGAACTGTTTTTT.

The rearrangement joins TRBV2 to TRBJ2-2; the D gene is possibly TRBD1 (6 bases). Germline V gene lookup returns CDR1 SNHLY and CDR2 FYNNEI. This CDR3 is built from 15 residues. The V end lost 6 bases, the J end lost 3 bases, and 14 bases lay between the germline ends. The CDR3 DNA follows: TGTGCCAGCAGGGCAACAGGGTCTGACACCGGGGAGCTGTTTTTT. This sequence encodes CASRATGSDTGELFF. The complete variable domain, with remaining parts taken from reference TRBV2 and TRBJ2-2, reads EPEVTQTPSHQVTQMGQEVILRCVPISNHLYFYWYRQILGQKVEFLVSFYNNEISEKSEIFDDQFSVERPDGSNFTLKIRSTKLEDSAMYFCASRATGSDTGELFFGEGSRLTVL.

V usage is TRBV4-3 and J usage is TRBJ2-2; D remains unclear. The CDR3 length is 13 residues. Trimming removed 2 bases at V and 8 bases at J, with 9 bases between. Germline CDR1 and CDR2: LGHNA and YSLEER. DNA for the CDR3: TGCGCCAGCAGCCAAAGCCTGTCAGGGGAGCTGTTTTTT. Translation gives CASSQSLSGELFF.

The chain combines TRBV11-2 with TRBJ1-4; D is perhaps TRBD1 (6 bases). The V end lost 3 bases, the J end lost 7 bases, and 18 bases lay between the germline ends. CDR3 length: 16 amino acids. The germline V gene has CDR1 SGHAT and CDR2 FQNNGV. CDR3 region: CASSFLLQGKGEKLFF. The DNA for the CDR3 is TGTGCCAGCAGCTTTCTCCTTCAGGGGAAGGGTGAAAAACTGTTTTTT.

This clone was detected once. This sequence joins TRBV11-2 and TRBJ1-5, with 7 bases lining up with TRBD1. J gave up 5 bases and V 5 bases, and 3 bases lay outside the gene matches. CDR1 and CDR2 from the germline V gene are SGHAT and FQNNGV. There are 13 residues in the CDR3. The CDR3 protein is CASSLDRYQPQHF. In DNA form, the CDR3 reads TGTGCCAGCAGCCTGGACAGGTATCAGCCCCAGCATTTT.

J is TRBJ2-7 and V is TRBV2; D is unresolved. This CDR3 comprises 17 residues. From germline, CDR1 is SNHLY and CDR2 FYNNEI. V was pared by 6 bases and J by 9 bases, with 30 bases between. The CDR3 loop is CASRTEMNQPTKLWQYF. CDR3 DNA: TGTGCCAGCAGAACCGAAATGAATCAACCTACGAAGTTATGGCAGTACTTC.